This TCR beta chain came from a study of OX40 agonist ivuxolimab in advanced cancers. The wider study: Patients were infused with ivuxolimab every 2 weeks at 0.01 to 10 mg/kg. The dose-escalation cohort was about 87% male, with a mean age of around 60 years, ranging about 23 to 90. Three patients, one with hepatocellular carcinoma and two with cutaneous melanoma, responded partially.

Germline assignment: CDR1 MRHNA and CDR2 SNTAGT. The CDR3 consists of 17 residues. The V end was cut by 0 bases, the J end by 0 bases, with 12 bases between. This clone is a singleton in its sample. This table comes from immunoSEQ multiplex PCR, and its TCRdb copy is limited to in-frame clones, with some not included. The sample lists roughly 89,000 clones; around 90% were seen once. The specimen was CD4+ or CD8+ T cells sorted from blood, collected in a trial of the OX40 agonist ivuxolimab. The V and J genes are TRBV6-4 and TRBJ1-5; D unclear. This clonotype was obtained from an adult with an advanced solid tumor such as melanoma, head and neck, liver or kidney cancer. The CDR3 region has the DNA TGTGCCAGCAGTGACTCGACCGGGAACTATAGCAATCAGCCCCAGCATTTT. Protein: CASSDSTGNYSNQPQHF.